This TCR beta chain stems from a study of T cell repertoires in cytomegalovirus infection. At the level of the study: Through public TCR beta signatures, both CMV infection and matching HLA type were indicated. Regarding the study as a whole: HLA-C-restricted TCR beta clonotypes specific for CMV led the ex vivo response. Carriers of CMV and the relevant HLA type were discriminated by public TCR beta frequency.

This CDR3 region has 14 residues. CDR1 and CDR2 (germline): MDHEN, SYDVKM. The V gene lost 3 bases and the J gene lost 1 base, with 9 bases spanning the gap. This clonotype was detected many times. What it recognizes is unknown. TCRdb used MiXCR to reprocess the reads, holding one entry per CDR3 protein. The sample contains hundreds of thousands of distinct CDR3 sequences, 20% to 30% of which appear only once. Sequences were obtained from CD8+ T cells from PBMCs. The chain couples TRBV28 to TRBJ1-1; D is uncertain. The clonotype originates from a human donor in good health (CMV status not recorded). Some clones in this sample may be carry-over from other donors' samples. CDR3 region: CASSFLPKNTEAFF. DNA for the CDR3: TGTGCCAGCAGTTTTCTGCCAAAGAACACTGAAGCTTTCTTT.